Each of the 3 T cell receptor beta chains below was sequenced from the same sample in a study of blood T cell repertoires in COVID-19. The assay was immunoSEQ multiplex PCR, and TCRdb's table has in-frame clones only and misses some. The table lists some 74,000 clones, more than 75% of them singletons. The specimen was peripheral blood. These TCRs come from a human donor in a cohort sampled during active COVID-19.

This sequence joins TRBV10-3 and TRBJ2-5, with 7 positions matching TRBD2. The J segment lost 2 bases and the V segment lost 2 bases, leaving 5 bases of the junction unmatched. CDR1 is ENHRY, CDR2 SYGVKD, per germline. There are 15 residues in the CDR3. This CDR3 is CAISEGQRGQETQYF. The CDR3 DNA sequence: TGTGCCATCAGTGAGGGCCAGCGGGGACAAGAGACCCAGTACTTC.

The chain uses TRBV3-1 (or the pseudogene TRBV3-2) and TRBJ1-5; D is unclear. The germline V gene has CDR1 LGHDT and CDR2 YNNKEL (reference sequence). The CDR3 runs 14 residues. V lost 3 bases and J 1 base, leaving 7 bases between the germline ends. DNA for the CDR3: TGTGCCAGCAGCCAGTGGCCGAGCAATCAGCCCCAGCATTTT. The encoded protein is CASSQWPSNQPQHF.

The chain combines TRBV10-3 with TRBJ2-7; the match to TRBD1 covers 7 bases. The CDR3 has 14 residues. Germline V gives CDR1 ENHRY, CDR2 SYGVKD. Unmatched junction bases numbered 8, after V lost 6 bases and J lost 3 bases. The CDR3 loop reads CAISRQGGNYEQYF. DNA for the CDR3: TGTGCCATCAGCCGACAGGGTGGGAACTACGAGCAGTACTTC.